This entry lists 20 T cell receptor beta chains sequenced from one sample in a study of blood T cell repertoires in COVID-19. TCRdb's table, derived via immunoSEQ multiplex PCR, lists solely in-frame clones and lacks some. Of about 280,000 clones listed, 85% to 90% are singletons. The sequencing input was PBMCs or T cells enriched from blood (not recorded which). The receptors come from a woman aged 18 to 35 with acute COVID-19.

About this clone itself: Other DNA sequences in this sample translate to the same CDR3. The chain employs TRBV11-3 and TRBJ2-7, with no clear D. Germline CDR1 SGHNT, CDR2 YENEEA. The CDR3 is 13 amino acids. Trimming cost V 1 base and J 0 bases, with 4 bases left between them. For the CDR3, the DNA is TGTGCCAGCAGCTTAGCGGTCTCCTACGAGCAGTACTTC. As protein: CASSLAVSYEQYF.

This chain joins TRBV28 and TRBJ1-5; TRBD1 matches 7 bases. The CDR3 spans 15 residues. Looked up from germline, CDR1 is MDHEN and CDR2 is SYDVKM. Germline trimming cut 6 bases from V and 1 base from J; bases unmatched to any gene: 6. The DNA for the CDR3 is TGTGCCAGCAGAGTATGGGGACAGAGCAATCAGCCCCAGCATTTT. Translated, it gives CASRVWGQSNQPQHF.

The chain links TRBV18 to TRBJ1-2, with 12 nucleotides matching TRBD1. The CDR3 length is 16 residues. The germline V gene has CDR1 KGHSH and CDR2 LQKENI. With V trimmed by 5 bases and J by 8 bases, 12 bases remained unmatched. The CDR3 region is CASSAPGGQGARGYTF. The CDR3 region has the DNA TGTGCCAGCTCAGCCCCGGGGGGACAGGGGGCCCGGGGCTACACCTTC.

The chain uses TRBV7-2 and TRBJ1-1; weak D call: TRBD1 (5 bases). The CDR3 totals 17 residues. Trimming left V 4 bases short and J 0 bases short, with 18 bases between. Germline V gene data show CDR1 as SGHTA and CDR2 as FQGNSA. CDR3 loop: CASSSSRGLTMNTEAFF. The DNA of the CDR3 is TGTGCCAGCAGCTCATCAAGGGGACTCACAATGAACACTGAAGCTTTCTTT.

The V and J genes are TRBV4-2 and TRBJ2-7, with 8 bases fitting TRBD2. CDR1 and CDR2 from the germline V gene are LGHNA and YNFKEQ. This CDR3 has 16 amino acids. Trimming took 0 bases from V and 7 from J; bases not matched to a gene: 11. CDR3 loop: CASSQELGAGVHEQYF. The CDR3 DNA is TGTGCCAGCAGCCAAGAATTAGGAGCGGGAGTACATGAGCAGTACTTC.

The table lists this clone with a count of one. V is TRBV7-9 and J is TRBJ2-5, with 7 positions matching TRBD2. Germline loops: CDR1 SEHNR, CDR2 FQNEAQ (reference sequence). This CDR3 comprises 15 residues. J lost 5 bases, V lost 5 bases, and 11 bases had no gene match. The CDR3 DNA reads TGTGCCAGCAGCCCCCCGCGGGGGAGAGCGGAGACCCAGTACTTC. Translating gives CASSPPRGRAETQYF.

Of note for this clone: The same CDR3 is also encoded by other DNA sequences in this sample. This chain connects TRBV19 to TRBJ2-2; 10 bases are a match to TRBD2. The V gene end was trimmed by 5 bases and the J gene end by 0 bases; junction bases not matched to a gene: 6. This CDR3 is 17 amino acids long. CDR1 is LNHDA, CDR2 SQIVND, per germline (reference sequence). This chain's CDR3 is CASSRLAGVSNTGELFF. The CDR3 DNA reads TGTGCCAGTAGTCGGCTAGCGGGAGTCTCGAACACCGGGGAGCTGTTTTTT.

The CDR3 DNA follows: TGTGCCAGCAGAAACCACAGGGATGATTATGAAAAACTGTTTTTT. It is translated as CASRNHRDDYEKLFF. This rearrangement joins TRBV11-2 to TRBJ1-4; the D gene is possibly TRBD1 (6 bases). V lost 6 bases, J lost 6 bases, and 17 bases lay in between. CDR1 SGHAT and CDR2 FQNNGV come from the germline V gene. The CDR3 runs 15 residues.

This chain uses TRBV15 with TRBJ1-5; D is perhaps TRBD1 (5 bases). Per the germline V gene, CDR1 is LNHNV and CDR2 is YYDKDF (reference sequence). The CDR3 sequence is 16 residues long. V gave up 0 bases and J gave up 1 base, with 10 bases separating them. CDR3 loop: CATSREMTESNQPQHF. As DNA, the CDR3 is TGTGCCACCAGCAGAGAGATGACAGAAAGCAATCAGCCCCAGCATTTT.

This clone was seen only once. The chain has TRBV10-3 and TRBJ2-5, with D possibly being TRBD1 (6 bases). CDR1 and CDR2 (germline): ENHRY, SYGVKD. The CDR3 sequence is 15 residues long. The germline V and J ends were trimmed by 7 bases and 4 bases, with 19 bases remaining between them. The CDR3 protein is CAINPVERGRETQYF. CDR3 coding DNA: TGTGCCATCAATCCCGTAGAGAGGGGGAGAGAGACCCAGTACTTC.

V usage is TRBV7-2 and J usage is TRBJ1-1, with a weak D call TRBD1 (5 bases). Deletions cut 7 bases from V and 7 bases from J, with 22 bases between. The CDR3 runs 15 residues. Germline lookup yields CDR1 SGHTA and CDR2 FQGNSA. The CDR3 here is CASTLLSGFQGEAFF. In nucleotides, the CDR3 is TGTGCCAGCACCCTTTTGTCCGGTTTTCAGGGTGAAGCTTTCTTT.

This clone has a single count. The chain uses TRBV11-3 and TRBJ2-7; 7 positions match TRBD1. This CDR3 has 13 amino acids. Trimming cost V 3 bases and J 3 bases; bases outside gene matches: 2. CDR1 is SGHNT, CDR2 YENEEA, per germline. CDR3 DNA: TGTGCCAGCAGCTTGGGACAGCTCTACGAGCAGTACTTC. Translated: CASSLGQLYEQYF.

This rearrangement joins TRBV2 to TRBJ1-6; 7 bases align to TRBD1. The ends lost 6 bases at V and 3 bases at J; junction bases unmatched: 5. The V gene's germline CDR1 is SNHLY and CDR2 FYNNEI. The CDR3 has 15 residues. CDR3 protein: CASRDRRNYNSPLHF. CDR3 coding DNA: TGTGCCAGCAGGGACAGGCGGAACTATAATTCACCCCTCCACTTT.

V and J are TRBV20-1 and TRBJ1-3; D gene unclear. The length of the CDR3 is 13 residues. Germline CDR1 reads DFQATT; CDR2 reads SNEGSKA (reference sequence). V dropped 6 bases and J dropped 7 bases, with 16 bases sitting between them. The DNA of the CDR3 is TGCAGTGCGAGTCGGGAGATAGGGAACACCATATATTTT. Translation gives CSASREIGNTIYF.

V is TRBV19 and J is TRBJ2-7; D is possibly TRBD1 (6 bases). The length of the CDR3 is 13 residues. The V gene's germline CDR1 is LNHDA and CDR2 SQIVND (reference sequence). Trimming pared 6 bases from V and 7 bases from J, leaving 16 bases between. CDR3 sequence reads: CASSPLQGWEQYF. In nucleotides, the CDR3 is TGTGCCAGTAGCCCCCTACAGGGCTGGGAGCAGTACTTC.

CDR3 amino acids: CASRLAGGTNEQYF. The CDR3 DNA is TGTGCCAGCAGATTAGCGGGAGGTACTAACGAGCAGTACTTC. The V call is TRBV28, the J call TRBJ2-7; 10 positions match TRBD2. Looked up from germline, CDR1 is MDHEN and CDR2 is SYDVKM. J was trimmed by 5 bases and V by 6 bases; bases with no gene match: 7. The CDR3 has 14 residues.

The CDR3 spells CAWSVMSTEAFF. The CDR3 DNA sequence: TGTGCCTGGAGTGTCATGAGCACTGAAGCTTTCTTT. This chain links TRBV30 with TRBJ1-1, with unresolved D. Germline CDR1 is GTSNPN and CDR2 is SVGIG (reference sequence). With 0 bases removed from V and 4 bases from J, the gap between germline ends came to 6 bases. The CDR3 has 12 residues. Drawing the rest from reference TRBV30 and TRBJ1-1, the complete variable domain is SQTIHQWPATLVQPVGSPLSLECTVEGTSNPNLYWYRQAAGRGLQLLFYSVGIGQISSEVPQNLSASRPQDRQFILSSKKLLLSDSGFYLCAWSVMSTEAFFGQGTRLTVV.

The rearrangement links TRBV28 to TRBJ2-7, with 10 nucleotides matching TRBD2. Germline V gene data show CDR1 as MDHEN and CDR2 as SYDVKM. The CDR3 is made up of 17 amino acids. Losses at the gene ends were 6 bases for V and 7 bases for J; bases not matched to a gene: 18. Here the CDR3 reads CASSEEPGLANRMEQYF. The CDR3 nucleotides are TGTGCCAGCAGCGAAGAACCGGGACTAGCGAACCGGATGGAGCAGTACTTC.

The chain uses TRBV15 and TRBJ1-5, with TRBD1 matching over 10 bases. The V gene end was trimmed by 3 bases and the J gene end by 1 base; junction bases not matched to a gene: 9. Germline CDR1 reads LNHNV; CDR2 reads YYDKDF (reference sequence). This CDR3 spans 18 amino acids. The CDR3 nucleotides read TGTGCCACCAGCAGTCGCCGGGACAGGGGATTAAGCAATCAGCCCCAGCATTTT. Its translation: CATSSRRDRGLSNQPQHF.

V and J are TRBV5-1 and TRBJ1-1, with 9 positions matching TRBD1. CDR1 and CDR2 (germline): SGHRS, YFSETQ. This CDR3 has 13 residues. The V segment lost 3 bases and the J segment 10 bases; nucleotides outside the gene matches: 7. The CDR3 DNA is TGCGCCAGCAGCTCACAGGGGGCGCTTGGAGCTTTCTTT. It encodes CASSSQGALGAFF.